The present T cell receptor beta chain was sequenced within a study of graft-versus-host responses after intestinal transplantation. Study at large: Multivisceral, liver-intestinal, or isolated intestinal grafts went to recipients. The recipients all started with anti-thymocyte globulin induction and then took tacrolimus and steroids for roughly three years. General study points: Early after transplant, HvG clones declined as circulating GvH clones peaked. The recipient marrow held GvH clones, and some of them showed up first in ileum or blood.

Germline CDR1 and CDR2: MNHEY and SVGAGI. V was trimmed by 6 bases and J by 2 bases, leaving 14 bases between them. The CDR3 extends over 15 amino acids. Sequencing used immunoSEQ multiplex PCR; TCRdb keeps in-frame clones, though not all of them. The sample records approximately 85,000 clones, more than 85% being singletons. With respect to this clone: Its cognate antigen is unknown.

This sequence was found in a human donor who was the organ donor for an intestinal transplant. Specimen: unstimulated CD8+ T cells sorted from spleen or lymph node cells, collected before transplant. This rearrangement joins TRBV6-5 to TRBJ1-5; tentative D call: TRBD1 (6 bases). For the CDR3, the DNA is TGTGCCAGCAGCGTGACTGGGGGCGGCAATCAGCCCCAGCATTTT. Its translation is CASSVTGGGNQPQHF.